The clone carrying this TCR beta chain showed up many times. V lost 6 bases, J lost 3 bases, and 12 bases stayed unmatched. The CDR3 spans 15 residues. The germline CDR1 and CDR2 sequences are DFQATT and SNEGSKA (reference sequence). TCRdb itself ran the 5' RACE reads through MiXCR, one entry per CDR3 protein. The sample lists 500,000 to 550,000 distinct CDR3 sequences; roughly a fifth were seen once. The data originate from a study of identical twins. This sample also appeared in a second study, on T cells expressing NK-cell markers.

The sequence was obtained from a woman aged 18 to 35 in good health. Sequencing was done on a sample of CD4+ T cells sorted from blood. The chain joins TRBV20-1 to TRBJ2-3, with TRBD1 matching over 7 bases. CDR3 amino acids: CSATNPQTGTDTQYF. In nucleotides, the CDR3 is TGCAGTGCCACGAACCCCCAGACAGGGACAGATACGCAGTATTTT.